Below, 17 T cell receptor beta chains from the same sample are listed, as sequenced in a study of OX40 agonist ivuxolimab in advanced cancers. The library came from the immunoSEQ multiplex PCR assay. The table comes from immuneACCESS by way of TCRdb, which keeps in-frame sequences with V and J called. Part of the clones is missing from these tables; in studies checked, under half for an unresolved V gene and the rest for unknown reasons. Recorded for this sample are some 96,000 clones; about 79% of them occurred a single time. The top ten hold roughly 1.5% of the sample. Sequences were derived from CD4+ or CD8+ T cells sorted from blood, sampled in a trial of the OX40 agonist ivuxolimab. These receptors came from an adult with an advanced solid tumor such as melanoma, head and neck, liver or kidney cancer.

In DNA, the CDR3 is TGCGCCAGCAGCCAAGATGGGGTACGGGGAGACTATGGCTACACCTTC. It encodes CASSQDGVRGDYGYTF. The chain recombines TRBV4-1 with TRBJ1-2; unclear D gene. Trimming took 0 bases from V and 3 from J, leaving 14 bases between them. There are 16 residues in the CDR3. Germline V gene lookup returns CDR1 MGHRA and CDR2 YSYEKL.

This chain joins TRBV6-1 and TRBJ1-2; D unclear. CDR3 size: 13 residues. The V gene lost 4 bases and the J gene lost 4 bases, with 10 bases spanning the gap. Germline CDR1 is MNHNS and CDR2 is SASEGT. CDR3 region: CASSGEVFYGYTF. For the CDR3, the DNA is TGTGCCAGCAGTGGGGAGGTGTTCTATGGCTACACCTTC.

The rearrangement links TRBV6-5 to TRBJ1-4, with D hard to call. The CDR3 loop spans 11 amino acids. The germline gives CDR1 MNHEY, CDR2 SVGAGI. Trimming took off 6 bases at V and 8 bases at J, with 7 bases between the two ends. In nucleotides, the CDR3 is TGTGCCAGCAGACGACTCGAAAAACTGTTTTTT. Translating it yields CASRRLEKLFF.

The genes are TRBV4-2 and TRBJ1-1; TRBD1 matches at 10 bases. The CDR3 spans 15 residues. Germline assignment: CDR1 LGHNA and CDR2 YNFKEQ. J lost 4 bases, V lost 3 bases, and 5 bases had no gene match. The CDR3 DNA is TGTGCCAGCAGCCATAGACAGGGGGCACGCACTGAAGCTTTCTTT. It yields the protein CASSHRQGARTEAFF.

This clone was picked up a small number of times. J is TRBJ1-5 and V is TRBV2, with D unclear. This CDR3 is 12 amino acids long. V was cut by 6 bases and J by 6 bases, with 9 bases left in between. Germline CDR1 reads SNHLY; CDR2 reads FYNNEI. The DNA of the CDR3 is TGTGCCAGCAGGTACAGCGGTCAGCCCCAGCATTTT. Amino acids: CASRYSGQPQHF.

The rearrangement links TRBV7-3 to TRBJ2-1; 9 nucleotides line up with TRBD2. This CDR3 is 15 amino acids long. CDR1 and CDR2 from the germline V gene are SGHTA and FQGTGA. J lost 6 bases, V lost 5 bases, and 8 bases had no gene match. CDR3 sequence reads: CASSPSAGGRNEQFF. Here the CDR3 DNA reads TGTGCCAGCAGCCCCTCAGCGGGGGGACGCAATGAGCAGTTCTTC. Together with reference TRBV7-3 and TRBJ2-1, the CDR3 gives the full variable domain: GAGVSQTPSNKVTEKGKYVELRCDPISGHTALYWYRQSLGQGPEFLIYFQGTGAADDSGLPNDRFFAVRPEGSVSTLKIQRTERGDSAVYLCASSPSAGGRNEQFFGPGTRLTVL.

The chain recombines TRBV7-9 with TRBJ2-3; no clear D gene. The ends were cut back, 5 bases at V and 5 bases at J, with 11 bases in the middle. In germline, CDR1 is SEHNR, CDR2 FQNEAQ (reference sequence). CDR3 length: 13 residues. CDR3 sequence (DNA): TGTGCCAGCAGCCTCCAAGTTGGAGATACGCAGTATTTT. Encoded protein: CASSLQVGDTQYF.

The V call is TRBV9, the J call TRBJ2-3; D call uncertain. The V gene's germline CDR1 is SGDLS and CDR2 YYNGEE. The CDR3 runs to 14 residues. V shed 0 bases and J shed 3 bases, with 8 bases lying between them. The CDR3: CASSVATRTDTQYF. CDR3 DNA sequence: TGTGCCAGCAGCGTAGCTACGAGGACAGATACGCAGTATTTT.

This chain links TRBV7-2 with TRBJ2-1; 10 bases map to TRBD1. CDR3 length: 16 amino acids. Trimming at V came to 3 bases and at J to 7 bases, leaving 9 bases not matched to a gene. Germline V CDR1 and CDR2: SGHTA, FQGNSA. CDR3 bases: TGTGCCAGCAGCTTTGCGACAGGGGGCAGTTATAATGAGCAGTTCTTC. Its protein product is CASSFATGGSYNEQFF.

This chain connects TRBV6-6 to TRBJ2-3; 11 bases fit TRBD1. The CDR3 spans 15 residues. The germline CDR1 and CDR2 sequences are MNHNY and SVGAGI (reference sequence). V shed 0 bases and J 4 bases; nucleotides not matched to a gene: 0. Here the CDR3 reads CASSYSGQGADTQYF. The CDR3 DNA reads TGTGCCAGCAGTTACTCGGGACAGGGGGCAGATACGCAGTATTTT.

This clone has a single count. The chain is built from TRBV18 and TRBJ2-3; unclear D gene. Germline V gene data show CDR1 as KGHSH and CDR2 as LQKENI. The CDR3 is 14 amino acids. V dropped 2 bases and J dropped 0 bases, with 6 bases sitting between them. CDR3 loop: CASSPFVSTDTQYF. Written as DNA, the CDR3 is TGTGCCAGCTCACCATTTGTTAGCACAGATACGCAGTATTTT.

This clone was counted a few times. The chain carries TRBV9 and TRBJ1-4; no clear D gene. The V gene lost 4 bases and the J gene lost 7 bases, with 14 bases spanning the gap. This CDR3 has 14 residues. Germline-derived CDR1 and CDR2 are SGDLS and YYNGEE. The CDR3 nucleotides read TGTGCCAGCAGCCCCACGGGGTTGGGTGAAAAACTGTTTTTT. Encoded protein: CASSPTGLGEKLFF.

The chain links TRBV7-8 to TRBJ2-3; D is ambiguous. Germline CDR1 and CDR2: SGHVS and FQNEAQ. This CDR3 is 14 amino acids long. Trimming cost V 3 bases and J 0 bases, with 7 bases left between them. Here the CDR3 DNA reads TGTGCCAGCAGCTTGTCCTCTAGCACAGATACGCAGTATTTT. Its translation: CASSLSSSTDTQYF.

The chain has TRBV19 and TRBJ1-2; a possible D gene is TRBD1 (5 bases). Trimming took 5 bases from V and 4 from J, leaving 11 bases between them. Germline V lookup: CDR1 LNHDA, CDR2 SQIVND (reference sequence). The CDR3 covers 13 residues. The CDR3 protein is CASSEQVIYGYTF. For the CDR3, the DNA is TGTGCCAGTAGTGAACAGGTCATCTATGGCTACACCTTC.

This rearrangement joins TRBV5-1 to TRBJ2-3; D is ambiguous. The CDR3 consists of 12 residues. The germline V gene has CDR1 SGHRS and CDR2 YFSETQ. Trimming pared 4 bases from V and 1 base from J, leaving 4 bases between. CDR3 protein: CASSQRTDTQYF. CDR3 coding DNA: TGCGCCAGCAGCCAGCGCACAGATACGCAGTATTTT.

V is TRBV7-8 and J is TRBJ2-3; D is undetermined. Trimming left V 2 bases short and J 6 bases short, with 6 bases between. Germline V gene sequence: CDR1 SGHVS, CDR2 FQNEAQ. The CDR3 contains 12 residues. This CDR3 is CASSLSRDTQYF. CDR3 DNA: TGTGCCAGCAGCTTATCCCGGGATACGCAGTATTTT.

The V gene is TRBV6-5, the J gene TRBJ2-5; D gene uncertain. Germline V gene lookup returns CDR1 MNHEY and CDR2 SVGAGI. V was shortened by 7 bases and J by 2 bases, with 8 bases between the two germline ends. The CDR3 consists of 12 residues. Here the CDR3 reads CASNLPQETQYF. The CDR3 DNA follows: TGTGCCAGCAATCTTCCGCAAGAGACCCAGTACTTC.